These 2 T cell receptor beta chains were sequenced from one sample in a study of blood T cell repertoires in COVID-19. The table came from immunoSEQ multiplex PCR; TCRdb's copy has only in-frame clones and leaves some out. The sample includes around 250,000 clones, 75% to 85% seen only once; the top ten take around 9.8%. The source material was PBMCs or T cells enriched from blood (not recorded which). These receptors came from a woman aged 45-59 years with acute COVID-19.

The chain recombines TRBV30 with TRBJ1-2; no reliable D call. The CDR3 consists of 14 residues. Per germline, CDR1 GTSNPN and CDR2 SVGIG (reference sequence). Trimming removed 2 bases from V and 4 bases from J, with 14 bases in between. CDR3 loop: CAWSQSYGSYGYTF. CDR3 bases: TGTGCCTGGAGTCAATCCTACGGGAGCTATGGCTACACCTTC.

The chain uses TRBV9 and TRBJ2-5; the match to TRBD2 covers 9 bases. V gave up 4 bases and J gave up 6 bases; unmatched junction bases: 7. Germline V gene lookup returns CDR1 SGDLS and CDR2 YYNGEE. The CDR3 is made up of 14 amino acids. The CDR3 is CASSPRTSDQTQYF. The CDR3 DNA follows: TGTGCCAGCAGCCCAAGGACTAGCGACCAGACCCAGTACTTC.